What follows are 16 T cell receptor beta chains derived from one specimen sequenced in a study of CD8 T cells in Susac syndrome. The RNA, about 0.5 to 1 ug, was put through reverse transcription using random hexamers. TCRdb reprocessed the immunoSEQ multiplex PCR reads with MiXCR, giving one entry per CDR3 protein. The table lists some 200,000 distinct CDR3 sequences, approximately 96% of them singletons. The sequencing sample was made of CD4+ T cells from PBMCs. The receptors come from a human donor with Susac syndrome.

The chain has TRBV16 and TRBJ1-6, with D possibly being TRBD1 (5 bases). The V end lost 0 bases, the J end lost 6 bases, and 12 bases lay between the germline ends. Germline V gene lookup returns CDR1 KGHSY and CDR2 FQNENV. The CDR3 extends over 16 amino acids. The CDR3 reads CASSQSVGGVNSPLHF. The CDR3 DNA sequence: TGTGCCAGCAGCCAATCGGTCGGGGGGGTTAATTCACCCCTCCACTTT.

This sequence joins TRBV9 and TRBJ1-2; the D is unclear. The V gene lost 4 bases and the J gene lost 4 bases, with 14 bases spanning the gap. The CDR3 contains 14 residues. Germline V gene sequence: CDR1 SGDLS, CDR2 YYNGEE. The CDR3 here is CASSPGPTAYGYTF. CDR3 coding DNA: TGTGCCAGCAGCCCCGGCCCCACGGCCTATGGCTACACCTTC.

This chain links TRBV19 with TRBJ2-7, with a tentative D call TRBD2 (5 bases). Trimming took off 4 bases at V and 2 bases at J, with 9 bases between the two ends. The CDR3 consists of 13 residues. Per germline, CDR1 LNHDA and CDR2 SQIVND (reference sequence). CDR3 in amino acids: CASSNTGTYEQYF. The CDR3 nucleotides read TGTGCCAGTAGTAATACCGGGACCTACGAGCAGTACTTC.

The chain carries TRBV5-6 and TRBJ1-3; TRBD1 aligns across 8 bases. Germline trimming cut 4 bases from V and 0 bases from J; bases unmatched to any gene: 3. The CDR3 is 15 amino acids. Germline V gene data show CDR1 as SGHDT and CDR2 as YYEEEE. The CDR3 DNA reads TGTGCCAGCAGCCCGGACAGGGACTCTGGAAACACCATATATTTT. Amino acid sequence: CASSPDRDSGNTIYF.

The V and J genes are TRBV20-1 and TRBJ2-7, with TRBD2 matching over 10 bases. V trimming: 0 bases; J trimming: 5 bases; junction bases outside the gene matches: 4. CDR1 and CDR2 (germline): DFQATT, SNEGSKA (reference sequence). This CDR3 spans 14 amino acids. The CDR3 loop reads CSARDLAGVNEQYF. CDR3 sequence (DNA): TGCAGTGCTAGAGATCTAGCGGGGGTTAACGAGCAGTACTTC.

This chain links TRBV20-1 with TRBJ1-1, with D perhaps matching TRBD1 (5 bases). V shed 3 bases and J shed 0 bases, with 11 bases lying between them. The CDR3 runs to 14 residues. Per germline, CDR1 DFQATT and CDR2 SNEGSKA (reference sequence). The DNA for the CDR3 is TGCAGTGCTAGTCCTGGGGGGATGAACACTGAAGCTTTCTTT. It encodes CSASPGGMNTEAFF.

This chain connects TRBV7-3 to TRBJ2-1, with D possibly being TRBD1 (5 bases). V was pared by 5 bases and J by 9 bases, with 11 bases between. Per the germline V gene, CDR1 is SGHTA and CDR2 is FQGTGA. This CDR3 has 12 amino acids. CDR3 bases: TGTGCCAGCAGCGACAGACTGGGTGAGCAGTTCTTC. It yields the protein CASSDRLGEQFF.

The chain links TRBV28 to TRBJ1-2; TRBD1 matches 11 bases. The V gene's germline CDR1 is MDHEN and CDR2 SYDVKM. CDR3 length: 14 amino acids. V gave up 8 bases and J gave up 4 bases; unmatched junction bases: 6. CDR3: CASGGTGGIYGYTF. In DNA, the CDR3 is TGTGCCAGCGGAGGGACAGGGGGGATCTATGGCTACACCTTC.

The CDR3 nucleotides read TGTGCCAGCAGTTACAACAGGGAAAGGCAGTTCTTC. Residues: CASSYNRERQFF. This chain links TRBV27 with TRBJ2-1; maybe TRBD1 (6 bases). V was shortened by 4 bases and J by 12 bases, with 13 bases between the two germline ends. This CDR3 has 12 residues. The V gene's germline CDR1 is MNHEY and CDR2 SMNVEV (reference sequence).

The chain combines TRBV7-2 with TRBJ1-1; a possible D gene is TRBD1 (5 bases). CDR3 length: 14 residues. Germline loops: CDR1 SGHTA, CDR2 FQGNSA. Trimming pared 5 bases from V and 2 bases from J, leaving 12 bases between. The CDR3 sequence is CASSTWGVNTEAFF. The DNA of the CDR3 is TGTGCCAGCAGCACCTGGGGGGTTAACACTGAAGCTTTCTTT.

V gene TRBV20-1 combines with J gene TRBJ2-1, with D uncertain. Germline V gives CDR1 DFQATT, CDR2 SNEGSKA (reference sequence). Between the trimmed V and J ends, which lost 0 bases and 3 bases, there was a span of 12 bases. The CDR3 loop spans 15 amino acids. This CDR3 reads CSAREGSVYYNEQFF. The CDR3 nucleotides are TGCAGTGCTAGAGAAGGGTCCGTTTACTACAATGAGCAGTTCTTC.

The chain is built from TRBV12-3 or TRBV12-4 and TRBJ1-5, with no clear D. This CDR3 is 12 amino acids long. V was pared by 7 bases and J by 7 bases, with 11 bases between. CDR3 region: CASTLGVQPQHF. The CDR3 DNA reads TGTGCCAGCACCCTCGGGGTGCAGCCCCAGCATTTT.

The chain joins TRBV9 to TRBJ2-2; D gene unclear. This CDR3 has 14 residues. Germline V gene data show CDR1 as SGDLS and CDR2 as YYNGEE. V shed 0 bases and J shed 6 bases, with 9 bases lying between them. The CDR3, as DNA: TGTGCCAGCAGCGTAGGTGGAGTTGCCGGGGAGCTGTTTTTT. Translating gives CASSVGGVAGELFF.

The rearrangement links TRBV18 to TRBJ1-2; possible D gene TRBD1, 5 bases. The length of the CDR3 is 13 residues. Germline loops: CDR1 KGHSH, CDR2 LQKENI. V lost 0 bases to trimming and J lost 7 bases, with 9 bases between them. Here the CDR3 DNA reads TGTGCCAGCTCACCACCGACCAGGGTTGGCTACACCTTC. Amino acid sequence: CASSPPTRVGYTF.

The chain joins TRBV29-1 to TRBJ1-2; the match to TRBD1 covers 9 bases. The CDR3 contains 11 residues. The V segment lost 7 bases and the J segment 8 bases; nucleotides outside the gene matches: 5. CDR1 and CDR2 from the germline V gene are SQVTM and ANQGSEA. The CDR3 nucleotides are TGCAGCGATCGGACAGGGGACGGCTACACCTTC. It is translated as CSDRTGDGYTF.

V and J are TRBV20-1 and TRBJ2-5; tentative D call: TRBD2 (5 bases). V was shortened by 1 base and J by 0 bases, with 12 bases between the two germline ends. Germline CDR1 reads DFQATT; CDR2 reads SNEGSKA (reference sequence). This CDR3 comprises 15 residues. The CDR3 loop reads CSARAFGGYQETQYF. The CDR3 DNA reads TGCAGTGCTAGAGCCTTTGGCGGGTACCAAGAGACCCAGTACTTC.